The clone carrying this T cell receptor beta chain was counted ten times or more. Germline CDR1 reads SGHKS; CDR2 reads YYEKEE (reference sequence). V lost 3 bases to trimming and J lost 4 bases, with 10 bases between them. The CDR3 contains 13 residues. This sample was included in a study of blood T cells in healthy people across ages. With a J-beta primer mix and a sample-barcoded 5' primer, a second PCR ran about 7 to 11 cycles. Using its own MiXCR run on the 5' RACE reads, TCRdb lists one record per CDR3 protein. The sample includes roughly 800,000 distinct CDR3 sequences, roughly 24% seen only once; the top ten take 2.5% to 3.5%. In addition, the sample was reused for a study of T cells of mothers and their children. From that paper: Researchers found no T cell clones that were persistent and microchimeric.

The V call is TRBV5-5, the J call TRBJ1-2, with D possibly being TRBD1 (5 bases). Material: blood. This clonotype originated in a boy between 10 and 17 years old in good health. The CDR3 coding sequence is TGTGCCAGCAGCTCCCAGGGTAGCTATGGCTACACCTTC. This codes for CASSSQGSYGYTF.